The rows below give T cell receptor beta chains drawn from one sample of a study of vaccination effects on CD4 cells after COVID-19. Assay: immunoSEQ multiplex PCR; the TCRdb copy retains only in-frame clones and omits some. In the table there are around 30,000 clones, 65% of which are singletons. These TCRs are of unknown antigen specificity. The sample in question was CD4+ T cells from PBMCs cultured without peptide, obtained before COVID-19 vaccination. The receptors were sampled from a human donor who received a COVID-19 vaccine. Both conserved end residues are part of each CDR3. The D gene is left open where the match is weak. A clone size is listed for some rows: how often the clone was seen (once, few, many), or a class if it is expanded.

>TRBV11-2|NA|NA|TRBJ1-2
CASGGGNYYGYTF
TGTGCCAGCGGCGGGGGCAATTACTATGGCTACACCTTC
>TRBV6-1|TRBD2|once|TRBJ2-7
CASSEGLAGSYEQYF
TGTGCCAGCAGTGAGGGACTAGCGGGCTCCTACGAGCAGTACTTC
>TRBV19|NA|NA|TRBJ2-3
CASSVGPTRTDTQYF
TGTGCCAGTAGTGTCGGACCCACCCGCACAGATACGCAGTATTTT
>TRBV6-6|NA|NA|TRBJ2-7
CASSYSMGRSGEQYF
TGTGCCAGCAGTTACTCCATGGGACGGTCTGGCGAGCAGTACTTC
>TRBV19|TRBD2|NA|TRBJ2-1
CASSNSGNHNEQFF
TGTGCCAGTAGTAATAGCGGGAATCACAATGAGCAGTTCTTC
>TRBV7-9|NA|NA|TRBJ1-2
CASSKQDLRNGYTF
TGTGCCAGCAGCAAGCAAGATTTACGTAATGGCTACACCTTC
>TRBV7-9|NA|few|TRBJ1-1
CASSFPAGTLNTEAFF
TGTGCCAGCAGCTTCCCAGCCGGGACATTGAACACTGAAGCTTTCTTT
>TRBV6-5|NA|few|TRBJ1-2
CASSPREGGYGYTF
TGTGCCAGCAGCCCCAGGGAGGGCGGCTATGGCTACACCTTC
>TRBV10-2|TRBD2|NA|TRBJ2-7
CASSEAGTSGSYEQYF
TGCGCCAGCAGTGAGGCGGGGACTAGCGGGAGCTACGAGCAGTACTTC
>TRBV19|TRBD2|NA|TRBJ2-1
CASCRSGGSYNEQFF
TGTGCCAGCTGCAGGTCGGGGGGCTCCTACAATGAGCAGTTCTTC
>TRBV5-6|NA|NA|TRBJ1-1
CASSFRGSREAFEAFF
TGTGCCAGCAGCTTTAGGGGGAGCCGGGAGGCGTTTGAAGCTTTCTTT
>TRBV10-3|TRBD2|NA|TRBJ2-1
CAIRTTSGSYNEQFF
TGTGCCATCAGGACGACTAGCGGCTCTTACAATGAGCAGTTCTTC
>TRBV5-1|NA|NA|TRBJ2-3
CASAGQRSTDTQYF
TGCGCCAGCGCGGGACAGCGAAGCACAGATACGCAGTATTTT
>TRBV19|NA|NA|TRBJ1-1
CASSMRGLNTEAFF
TGTGCCAGTAGTATGAGAGGGCTGAACACTGAAGCTTTCTTT
>TRBV5-1|TRBD2|NA|TRBJ2-3
CASSPLRSGGTDTQYF
TGCGCCAGCAGCCCCCTGCGTTCGGGGGGAACAGATACGCAGTATTTT
>TRBV10-2|NA|NA|TRBJ2-1
CASRGGLVLSSYNEQFF
TGCGCCAGCAGGGGGGGCTTGGTCCTCAGCTCCTACAATGAGCAGTTCTTC
>TRBV12-3/TRBV12-4|TRBD1|NA|TRBJ1-5
CASRLQGYQPQHF
TGTGCCAGCAGGTTACAGGGGTATCAGCCCCAGCATTTT
>TRBV6-5|TRBD1|NA|TRBJ1-1
CASSSDRASWTEAFF
TGTGCCAGCAGTTCGGACAGGGCGTCATGGACTGAAGCTTTCTTT
>TRBV5-4|NA|NA|TRBJ2-6
CASRNSGANVLTF
TGTGCCAGCCGAAACTCTGGGGCCAACGTCCTGACTTTC
>TRBV4-1|NA|NA|TRBJ2-5
CASRRAFQETQYF
TGCGCCAGCAGGCGCGCATTCCAAGAGACCCAGTACTTC
>TRBV7-6|TRBD1|NA|TRBJ2-5
CASSLVGTGRGETQYF
TGTGCCAGCAGCTTAGTAGGGACAGGGAGGGGAGAGACCCAGTACTTC
>TRBV4-2|TRBD1|NA|TRBJ1-5
CASSPGTGNQPQHF
TGTGCCAGCAGCCCTGGGACAGGGAATCAGCCCCAGCATTTT
>TRBV11-2|TRBD2|NA|TRBJ2-2
CASSQAIAGGSGELFF
TGTGCCAGCAGCCAAGCGATAGCGGGAGGATCCGGGGAGCTGTTTTTT
>TRBV14|NA|NA|TRBJ1-3
CASSQLLKGYSGNTIYF
TGTGCCAGCAGCCAACTACTTAAGGGGTACTCTGGAAACACCATATATTTT
>TRBV19|TRBD1|NA|TRBJ1-3
CASSGTGNGNTIYF
TGTGCCAGTTCCGGGACAGGGAATGGAAACACCATATATTTT
>TRBV2|TRBD1|few|TRBJ1-1
CASSESGGQGWNTEAFF
TGTGCCAGCAGTGAATCGGGAGGACAGGGCTGGAACACTGAAGCTTTCTTT
>TRBV5-4|NA|NA|TRBJ2-5
CASSHGTVQETQYF
TGTGCCAGCAGCCACGGGACGGTCCAAGAGACCCAGTACTTC
>TRBV6-1|TRBD2|NA|TRBJ2-5
CASSGGTSGPRPYF
TGTGCCAGCAGCGGCGGGACTAGCGGCCCTCGACCGTACTTC
>TRBV5-1|NA|NA|TRBJ2-2
CASSLREIANTGELFF
TGCGCCAGCAGCTTAAGGGAGATCGCGAACACCGGGGAGCTGTTTTTT
>TRBV6-5|TRBD2|NA|TRBJ2-7
CAGRTSGRVLQYF
TGTGCCGGCAGGACTAGCGGGAGGGTTTTGCAGTACTTC
>TRBV3-1/TRBV3-2|NA|once|TRBJ1-2
CASAGRQLNYGYTF
TGTGCCAGCGCGGGGAGACAGCTTAACTATGGCTACACCTTC
>TRBV5-1|NA|NA|TRBJ1-1
CASSLTSGEAEAFF
TGCGCCAGCAGCTTGACCTCAGGGGAGGCTGAAGCTTTCTTT
>TRBV25-1|NA|NA|TRBJ2-7
CASSGENYEQYF
TGTGCCAGCAGTGGGGAAAACTACGAGCAGTACTTC
>TRBV28|NA|NA|TRBJ1-1
CASSDRPRAEAFF
TGTGCCAGTTCCGACAGGCCGAGGGCTGAAGCTTTCTTT
>TRBV11-2|TRBD1|NA|TRBJ2-7
CASSFTGGLRSYEQYF
TGTGCCAGCAGCTTTACAGGGGGCTTGAGATCATACGAGCAGTACTTC
>TRBV5-1|NA|NA|TRBJ2-7
CASSLNFPHYEQYF
TGCGCCAGCAGCTTGAACTTCCCGCACTACGAGCAGTACTTC
>TRBV6-5|TRBD2|NA|TRBJ2-7
CASRGDSGTSYEQYF
TGTGCCAGCAGAGGAGATAGCGGGACTTCCTACGAGCAGTACTTC
>TRBV11-2|TRBD1|NA|TRBJ1-4
CASGPQGFNEKLFF
TGTGCCAGCGGGCCACAGGGGTTTAATGAAAAACTGTTTTTT
>TRBV6-1|NA|NA|TRBJ2-3
CASSEWGAQGGDTQYF
TGTGCCAGCAGTGAATGGGGTGCCCAGGGGGGAGATACGCAGTATTTT
>TRBV3-1/TRBV3-2|NA|NA|TRBJ1-2
CASSPQLRGSGYTF
TGTGCCAGCAGCCCGCAGTTGAGGGGGAGCGGCTACACCTTC
>TRBV6-6|NA|few|TRBJ2-5
CASSGLGETQYF
TGTGCCAGCAGCGGGTTGGGCGAGACCCAGTACTTC
>TRBV6-1|NA|NA|TRBJ1-5
CASSERSNQPQHF
TGTGCCAGCAGTGAACGGTCCAATCAGCCCCAGCATTTT
>TRBV6-5|NA|NA|TRBJ1-6
CASSYWGGTANSPLHF
TGTGCCAGCAGTTACTGGGGAGGGACTGCTAATTCACCCCTCCACTTT
>TRBV3-1/TRBV3-2|TRBD2|NA|TRBJ2-7
CASSQDQEAGGHEQYF
TGTGCCAGCAGCCAAGATCAAGAGGCGGGAGGGCACGAGCAGTACTTC
>TRBV29-1|NA|NA|TRBJ2-5
CSVGETQYF
TGCAGCGTAGGTGAGACCCAGTACTTC
>TRBV18|NA|few|TRBJ2-7
CASSPNRVPDEQYF
TGTGCCAGCTCACCCAACAGGGTACCGGACGAGCAGTACTTC
>TRBV2|NA|NA|TRBJ1-1
CASTTGPRMNTEAFF
TGTGCCAGCACCACAGGGCCAAGGATGAACACTGAAGCTTTCTTT
>TRBV18|TRBD2|NA|TRBJ2-7
CASSRLAGSYEQYF
TGTGCCAGCTCAAGACTAGCGGGGTCCTACGAGCAGTACTTC
>TRBV13|NA|NA|TRBJ2-5
CASSFRETQYF
TGTGCCAGCTCATTCCGAGAGACCCAGTACTTC
>TRBV5-6|TRBD1|NA|TRBJ2-5
CASGRQGGETQYF
TGTGCCAGCGGTCGACAGGGCGGAGAGACCCAGTACTTC
>TRBV6-5|NA|NA|TRBJ2-1
CASMGRGSYNEQFF
TGTGCCAGCATGGGGCGGGGATCCTACAATGAGCAGTTCTTC
>TRBV7-2|TRBD1|NA|TRBJ1-2
CASSPGQGWYGYTF
TGTGCCAGCAGCCCGGGACAGGGCTGGTATGGCTACACCTTC
>TRBV5-1|NA|NA|TRBJ1-1
CASSLRPGGTEAFF
TGCGCCAGCAGCTTGCGTCCGGGTGGCACTGAAGCTTTCTTT
>TRBV7-8|NA|NA|TRBJ2-1
CASSSWGDNEQFF
TGTGCCAGCAGCTCTTGGGGAGACAATGAGCAGTTCTTC
>TRBV9|NA|few|TRBJ1-3
CASSVGSIAGNTIYF
TGTGCCAGCAGCGTAGGGTCGATAGCTGGAAACACCATATATTTT
>TRBV6-6|NA|few|TRBJ1-5
CASSYSMNQPQHF
TGTGCCAGCAGTTACTCGATGAATCAGCCCCAGCATTTT
>TRBV6-2/TRBV6-3|NA|NA|TRBJ2-7
CASSSLIGPEQYF
TGTGCCAGCAGCTCACTGATAGGACCCGAGCAGTACTTC
>TRBV2|TRBD1|NA|TRBJ2-7
CASREPGQTYEQYF
TGTGCCAGCAGAGAACCGGGACAGACCTACGAGCAGTACTTC